This T cell receptor beta chain derives from a study of Ad26.COV2.S vaccination and SARS-CoV-2 variants (dated by TCRdb to about 2021). Background on the whole study: Vaccine-arm donors came from COV1001, a multicentre, randomized, double-blind, placebo-controlled phase I-IIa trial of Ad26.COV2.S in healthy adults. Ad26.COV2.S was administered intramuscularly at 5 x 10^10 or 1 x 10^11 viral particles, either as a single shot or as two shots given 56 days apart. Sequencing of the TCRbeta repertoire served to evaluate the specificity and breadth of SARS-CoV-2-reactive T cell receptors following Ad26.COV2.S vaccination. A total of 32 samples were included in the TCR-sequenced set, comprising around 19 Ad26.COV2.S vaccine recipients, 5 placebo recipients and 8 SARS-CoV-2 convalescent individuals. Trial participants were randomized into five groups of five: low-dose or high-dose Ad26.COV2.S given once or twice, or placebo on both occasions. Investigators remained blinded to trial group allocation during experiments and outcome assessment. Overall study outcomes, separate from this receptor: According to the authors, total T cell responses may have been underestimated by the TCR breadth and depth analyses. Ad26.COV2.S recipients had higher spike-specific TCR breadth than placebo recipients (P = 0.0014). The study was not powered to compare responses between vaccine doses or regimens. Non-spike TCR breadth was comparable between vaccine and placebo recipients, consistent with the vaccine containing only spike. After vaccination, substantial breadth of spike-specific CD8+ and CD4+ T cell responses was reported.

In the case of this clone: Its antigen target is currently unknown. Base qualities are not provided; no much larger clone lies one nucleotide away.

According to the study, the label for this sample's treatment or condition signals: around 19 received Ad26.COV2.S at low or high dose, single or two shots; roughly 5 received placebo; per-sample allocation not given. Repertoires of vaccine and placebo recipients were sequenced from samples collected on day 63 after the first injection. Cohort 1b enrolled roughly 25 adults aged 18-55 years at a single site in Boston, USA, between 29 July and 7 August 2020. As a vaccine, Ad26.COV2.S was a replication-incompetent adenovirus type 26 vector that expressed a prefusion-stabilized SARS-CoV-2 spike protein derived from the original Wuhan strain. The immunoSEQ Assay was the method used to sequence TCRbeta CDR3 regions. After extraction, genomic DNA underwent amplification by bias-controlled multiplex PCR, followed by high-throughput sequencing. On the authors' methods: To quantify the absolute abundance of each unique TCRbeta CDR3 region, sequences were collapsed and filtered. Usable DNA was measured by amplifying reference genes present in all nucleated cells, and TCRbeta template counts were normalized to that usable DNA to estimate T cell fraction. Repertoire TCRs were annotated as SARS-CoV-2-specific when V gene, CDR3 amino acid sequence and J gene were exactly matched to a known reactive TCR set. MIRA supplied the reference SARS-CoV-2 TCR set, which was filtered for enrichment in COVID-19-positive ImmuneCODE repertoires so that public or cross-reactive TCRs were removed. Using the MIRA antigens, annotated TCRs were further analysed by specific ORF or by position within an ORF. Breadth was defined as annotated unique rearrangements over total unique productive rearrangements; depth was the summed frequency of those rearrangements. Two-sided Wilcoxon rank-sum tests were used to compare TCR breadth between groups. Here the immuneACCESS table is served through TCRdb, limited to in-frame sequences with V and J called. Missing clones are a known gap in these copies; in checked studies unresolved V genes cover under half, and the rest lacks a known reason. V and J calls and clone size are those listed in that table; D and trimming were worked out from the DNA. The sample table shows more than 250,000 clones, and around 87% are seen once. Over 2.5% of the sample is in the top ten clones.

CDR1 and CDR2 (SGHTA, FQGNSA) derive from the germline V gene. V and J lose 5 bases and 6 bases, and a span of 19 bases separates them. The CDR3 numbers 16 residues from cysteine through phenylalanine. Only the CDR3 region is kept as DNA, spanning 48 bases read in frame from base 1. The specimen comprised peripheral blood, sampled in a trial of Ad26.COV2.S vaccine versus placebo. The chain couples TRBV7-2 to TRBJ1-4; possibly the D gene is TRBD1, per 6 matching bases. This clonotype originated in a person aged 18-65 years who received the Ad26.COV2.S COVID-19 vaccine or a placebo. The CDR3 protein sequence reads: CASSHQLKRTDEKLFF. The DNA sequence is given as TGTGCCAGCAGCCACCAACTTAAGCGGACAGATGAAAAACTGTTTTTT.